A selection of T cell receptor beta chains follows, all from one sample in a study of OX40 agonist ivuxolimab in advanced cancers. Produced via immunoSEQ multiplex PCR; TCRdb's table is partial and in-frame only. Of more than 60,000 clones listed, 84% are singletons. The input for sequencing was CD4+ or CD8+ T cells sorted from blood, taken in a trial of the OX40 agonist ivuxolimab. The receptor source for this set is an adult with an advanced solid tumor such as melanoma, head and neck, liver or kidney cancer. The CDR3 runs from the conserved cysteine through the conserved F or W. Each record gives: D gene, V gene, J gene, clone size, CDR3 DNA, CDR3 protein. D genes are given only for firm matches. Clone size is given for some rows only: seen once, a few or many times, or a class if the clone is expanded.

d_gene: TRBD1
v_gene: TRBV29-1
j_gene: TRBJ2-2
abundance: -
CDR3nt: TGCAGCGTTGGGACGGGACAGGGTCTCACCGGGGAGCTGTTTTTT
CDR3aa: CSVGTGQGLTGELFF

d_gene: -
v_gene: TRBV6-1
j_gene: TRBJ2-7
abundance: -
CDR3nt: TGTGCCAGCAGTGAAGCGATGGACAGCTTCTCCTACGAGCAGTACTTC
CDR3aa: CASSEAMDSFSYEQYF

d_gene: -
v_gene: TRBV5-1
j_gene: TRBJ2-5
abundance: -
CDR3nt: TGCGCCAGCAGCTTGCCGAACGGGGAGACCCAGTACTTC
CDR3aa: CASSLPNGETQYF

d_gene: -
v_gene: TRBV6-6
j_gene: TRBJ1-1
abundance: few
CDR3nt: TGTGCCAGCCGGATGGCTGAAGCTTTCTTT
CDR3aa: CASRMAEAFF

d_gene: -
v_gene: TRBV11-2
j_gene: TRBJ2-6
abundance: -
CDR3nt: TGTGCCAGCAGCTTAGGCCACATGTCTGGGGCCAACGTCCTGACTTTC
CDR3aa: CASSLGHMSGANVLTF

d_gene: -
v_gene: TRBV19
j_gene: TRBJ1-4
abundance: -
CDR3nt: TGTGCCAGTAGTATACAGGGTGCACCCAATGAAAAACTGTTTTTT
CDR3aa: CASSIQGAPNEKLFF

d_gene: -
v_gene: TRBV10-3
j_gene: TRBJ2-7
abundance: once
CDR3nt: TGTGCCATCAGTAACAGCGAAAGCTCCTACGAGCAGTACTTC
CDR3aa: CAISNSESSYEQYF

d_gene: -
v_gene: TRBV5-5
j_gene: TRBJ2-1
abundance: -
CDR3nt: TGTGCCAGCAGCCCCGGGACCCCGACGGCCGAGCAGTTCTTC
CDR3aa: CASSPGTPTAEQFF

d_gene: -
v_gene: TRBV5-8
j_gene: TRBJ2-6
abundance: -
CDR3nt: TGTGCCAGCAGCTTGTCGACCGGCTCTGGGGCCAACGTCCTGACTTTC
CDR3aa: CASSLSTGSGANVLTF

d_gene: -
v_gene: TRBV25-1
j_gene: TRBJ2-1
abundance: -
CDR3nt: TGTGCTACCCAGGGGGGGACAGTCTCCTACAATGAGCAGTTCTTC
CDR3aa: CATQGGTVSYNEQFF

d_gene: TRBD1
v_gene: TRBV25-1
j_gene: TRBJ2-6
abundance: -
CDR3nt: TGTGCCAGCAGTGAATTGGGACAGTACTCTGGGGCCAACGTCCTGACTTTC
CDR3aa: CASSELGQYSGANVLTF

d_gene: -
v_gene: TRBV7-2
j_gene: TRBJ1-2
abundance: -
CDR3nt: TGTGCCAGCAGCAGCAGGGAAATCAGGGGCCACACCTTC
CDR3aa: CASSSREIRGHTF

d_gene: TRBD1
v_gene: TRBV2
j_gene: TRBJ1-5
abundance: -
CDR3nt: TGTGCCAGCAGTGAAAACACAGGGGCGGATCAGCCCCAGCATTTT
CDR3aa: CASSENTGADQPQHF

d_gene: TRBD2
v_gene: TRBV12-5
j_gene: TRBJ2-5
abundance: -
CDR3nt: TGTGCTAGTGGTTTGTGGGATAGCGGGGGACACGGAGAGACCCAGTACTTC
CDR3aa: CASGLWDSGGHGETQYF

d_gene: TRBD2
v_gene: TRBV5-4
j_gene: TRBJ2-5
abundance: -
CDR3nt: TGTGCCAGCAGCTCCCGAGGGGTCGGGGGGAAAGAGACCCAGTACTTC
CDR3aa: CASSSRGVGGKETQYF

d_gene: -
v_gene: TRBV29-1
j_gene: TRBJ2-7
abundance: -
CDR3nt: TGCAGCGTTGAACTGGCAGTAGGCTACGAGCAGTACTTC
CDR3aa: CSVELAVGYEQYF

d_gene: TRBD2
v_gene: TRBV7-9
j_gene: TRBJ2-1
abundance: -
CDR3nt: TGTGCCAGCAGCTCCCATGGGGGGGACTCCTACAATGAGCAGTTCTTC
CDR3aa: CASSSHGGDSYNEQFF

d_gene: -
v_gene: TRBV9
j_gene: TRBJ2-3
abundance: -
CDR3nt: TGTGCCAGCAGCGTAGGGGCAGGGGCCCCAGAAGATACGCAGTATTTT
CDR3aa: CASSVGAGAPEDTQYF

d_gene: -
v_gene: TRBV19
j_gene: TRBJ1-1
abundance: -
CDR3nt: TGTGCCAGTAGTATCTTGGGGGGGACTGAAGCTTTCTTT
CDR3aa: CASSILGGTEAFF

d_gene: TRBD2
v_gene: TRBV5-4
j_gene: TRBJ2-1
abundance: -
CDR3nt: TGTGCCAGCAGCCCGGGACTAGCATACAATGAGCAGTTCTTC
CDR3aa: CASSPGLAYNEQFF

d_gene: TRBD1
v_gene: TRBV10-3
j_gene: TRBJ2-2
abundance: -
CDR3nt: TGTGCCATCAGGTGGGACAGGGATGCCGTCGACGGGGAGCTGTTTTTT
CDR3aa: CAIRWDRDAVDGELFF

d_gene: TRBD1
v_gene: TRBV2
j_gene: TRBJ2-7
abundance: -
CDR3nt: TGTGCCAGCAGGGGGACAGGTGTGTACGAGCAGTACTTC
CDR3aa: CASRGTGVYEQYF

d_gene: -
v_gene: TRBV28
j_gene: TRBJ2-7
abundance: once
CDR3nt: TGTGCCAGCCAGAGGACCTACGAGCAGTACTTC
CDR3aa: CASQRTYEQYF

d_gene: TRBD1
v_gene: TRBV6-4
j_gene: TRBJ1-6
abundance: -
CDR3nt: TGTGCCAGCAGTGAACAGGGGCGGAATTCACCCCTCCACTTT
CDR3aa: CASSEQGRNSPLHF

d_gene: TRBD1
v_gene: TRBV9
j_gene: TRBJ2-2
abundance: -
CDR3nt: TGTGCCAGCAGCGGAAGCGGGACAGGGCTGAACACCGGGGAGCTGTTTTTT
CDR3aa: CASSGSGTGLNTGELFF

d_gene: -
v_gene: TRBV7-7
j_gene: TRBJ2-5
abundance: -
CDR3nt: TGTGCTAGCAGCCCCAGGGTATCAGGGTTAAACGATGGGGCCCAGTACTTC
CDR3aa: CASSPRVSGLNDGAQYF

d_gene: TRBD1
v_gene: TRBV2
j_gene: TRBJ2-4
abundance: -
CDR3nt: TGTGCCAGCAGTTTACAGACAGGGACAAAAAACATTCAGTACTTC
CDR3aa: CASSLQTGTKNIQYF

d_gene: -
v_gene: TRBV18
j_gene: TRBJ1-1
abundance: -
CDR3nt: TGTGCCAGCTCACCGGAAATGGACGGGAACACTGAAGCTTTCTTT
CDR3aa: CASSPEMDGNTEAFF

d_gene: -
v_gene: TRBV4-1
j_gene: TRBJ1-2
abundance: -
CDR3nt: TGCGCCAGCAGCCAAGATCTGGGGACTAACTATGGCTACACCTTC
CDR3aa: CASSQDLGTNYGYTF

d_gene: -
v_gene: TRBV6-1
j_gene: TRBJ2-7
abundance: once
CDR3nt: TGTGCCAGCAGTCTCTCAGGCGGGGGCTTTGGGGAGCAGTACTTC
CDR3aa: CASSLSGGGFGEQYF

d_gene: TRBD2
v_gene: TRBV7-2
j_gene: TRBJ2-3
abundance: -
CDR3nt: TGTGCCAGCAGCTTAGAAGCGGGGGGGGTCCCTACGCAGTATTTT
CDR3aa: CASSLEAGGVPTQYF

d_gene: -
v_gene: TRBV19
j_gene: TRBJ1-4
abundance: -
CDR3nt: TGTGCCAGTAGTATCGGACAGTTTTCGGATGAAAAACTGTTTTTT
CDR3aa: CASSIGQFSDEKLFF

d_gene: -
v_gene: TRBV5-6
j_gene: TRBJ2-7
abundance: -
CDR3nt: TGTGCCAGCAGTTCGATACAGGGAATATCCCACTACGAGCAGTACTTC
CDR3aa: CASSSIQGISHYEQYF

d_gene: -
v_gene: TRBV28
j_gene: TRBJ1-3
abundance: -
CDR3nt: TGTGCCAGCAACCCCTCTGGAAACACCATATATTTT
CDR3aa: CASNPSGNTIYF

d_gene: -
v_gene: TRBV7-8
j_gene: TRBJ2-2
abundance: -
CDR3nt: TGTGCCAGCAGCTTAGTTGGTTCCTGGGGGGAGCTGTTTTTT
CDR3aa: CASSLVGSWGELFF

d_gene: TRBD1
v_gene: TRBV5-6
j_gene: TRBJ1-2
abundance: -
CDR3nt: TGTGCCAGCAGCAGATACGGACAGGCCGATGACAATGGCTACACCTTC
CDR3aa: CASSRYGQADDNGYTF

d_gene: TRBD1
v_gene: TRBV7-2
j_gene: TRBJ2-7
abundance: -
CDR3nt: TGTGCCAGCAGCTTAGTAGGGACAGGGATCCACGAGCAGTACTTC
CDR3aa: CASSLVGTGIHEQYF

d_gene: -
v_gene: TRBV10-3
j_gene: TRBJ2-1
abundance: -
CDR3nt: TGTGCCATCAGTGGCAGGTCTGTCTCCTACAATGAGCAGTTCTTC
CDR3aa: CAISGRSVSYNEQFF

d_gene: -
v_gene: TRBV19
j_gene: TRBJ1-5
abundance: -
CDR3nt: TGTGCCAGTAGTAGTGGATCACGTGGCAATCAGCCCCAGCATTTT
CDR3aa: CASSSGSRGNQPQHF

d_gene: -
v_gene: TRBV7-2
j_gene: TRBJ2-2
abundance: -
CDR3nt: TGTGCCAGCAGCCCCTCCAACCTCAACACCGGGGAGCTGTTTTTT
CDR3aa: CASSPSNLNTGELFF